This entry is about one T cell receptor beta chain. Stated treatment: 15 to 20 received Ad26.COV2.S at low or high dose, single or two shots; 5 received placebo; per-sample allocation not given. At day 63 after the first vaccine or placebo injection, samples were drawn. This record comes from a study of Ad26.COV2.S vaccination and SARS-CoV-2 variants. Study-wide background: Administration of Ad26.COV2.S was intramuscular, either once or twice 56 days apart.

Only in-frame clones appear in the TCRdb table, and some are missing; sequencing was by immunoSEQ multiplex PCR. The sample lists 330,000 or so clones, around 90% occurring once. Germline CDR1 is MNHNY and CDR2 is SVGAGI (reference sequence). Trimming left V 0 bases short and J 4 bases short, with 9 bases between. This CDR3 contains 14 residues. The input for sequencing was peripheral blood, taken in a trial of Ad26.COV2.S vaccine versus placebo. The J gene is TRBJ1-1, the V gene TRBV6-6, with unresolved D. This TCR came from a person between 18 and 59 years old who received the Ad26.COV2.S COVID-19 vaccine or a placebo. CDR3 in DNA: TGTGCCAGCAGTTACTCTCAAGAGGGCACTGAAGCTTTCTTT. Its translation: CASSYSQEGTEAFF.